The 24 T cell receptor beta chains in this list originate from one sample, sequenced in a study of CD8+CD57+ T cells in acquired aplastic anemia. Only patients with CD8+CD57+ cell expansion on flow cytometry were chosen for sequencing. Profiling of TCR beta VDJ combinations and CDR3 sequences used genomic DNA as template. TCRdb called the reads again in MiXCR, with one record for every CDR3 protein. Of 160,000 or so distinct CDR3 sequences in the sample, under 55% were seen once. Sequencing was performed on sorted CD4+, CD8+, or CD8+CD57+ T cells (not recorded which) from PBMCs. These receptors all come from a human donor with aplastic anemia.

This chain links TRBV7-9 with TRBJ2-2; 7 bases agree with TRBD1. Per the germline V gene, CDR1 is SEHNR and CDR2 is FQNEAQ (reference sequence). The length of the CDR3 is 14 residues. J gave up 1 base and V 8 bases, and 4 bases lay outside the gene matches. The CDR3: CASAGTVNTGELFF. The CDR3 bases are TGTGCCAGCGCCGGGACAGTGAACACCGGGGAGCTGTTTTTT. Full variable domain (rest looked up from reference TRBV7-9 and TRBJ2-2): DTGVSQNPRHKITKRGQNVTFRCDPISEHNRLYWYRQTLGQGPEFLTYFQNEAQLEKSRLLSDRFSAERPKGSFSTLEIQRTEQGDSAMYLCASAGTVNTGELFFGEGSRLTVL.

The genes are TRBV11-3 and TRBJ2-7; D not certain. The V and J ends lost 4 bases and 1 base respectively, with 8 bases between them. This CDR3 comprises 13 residues. Looked up from germline, CDR1 is SGHNT and CDR2 is YENEEA. In DNA form, the CDR3 reads TGTGCCAGCAGCTGCGACCGGTCCTACGAGCAGTACTTC. Residues: CASSCDRSYEQYF.

There are many counts of this clonotype. V and J are TRBV7-3 and TRBJ2-1; 8 bases line up with TRBD1. The V gene's germline CDR1 is SGHTA and CDR2 FQGTGA. V shed 1 base, J shed 8 bases, and the junction held 7 bases outside the gene matches. The CDR3 spans 15 residues. The CDR3 here is CASSLRGRGQDEQFF. In DNA form, the CDR3 reads TGTGCCAGCAGCTTAAGAGGCAGGGGGCAGGATGAGCAGTTCTTC.

This clonotype was recorded at least ten times. The V call is TRBV2, the J call TRBJ1-2, with TRBD1 as a possible D gene (5 bases). The germline CDR1 and CDR2 sequences are SNHLY and FYNNEI. V was trimmed by 5 bases and J by 0 bases, leaving 10 bases between them. This CDR3 is built from 14 residues. In nucleotides, the CDR3 is TGTGCCAGCAGTAAGACAGTAGCTAACTATGGCTACACCTTC. Translation gives CASSKTVANYGYTF.

V usage is TRBV12-3 or TRBV12-4 and J usage is TRBJ1-3; 7 bases align to TRBD1. The CDR3 has 16 amino acids. With 1 base clipped from V and 0 bases from J, the junction kept 3 bases outside the gene matches. Here the CDR3 DNA reads TGTGCCAGCAGTTTAGAGGGGGCAAGCTCTGGAAACACCATATATTTT. Protein sequence: CASSLEGASSGNTIYF.

The chain joins TRBV19 to TRBJ2-3, with D perhaps matching TRBD2 (6 bases). The CDR3 loop spans 13 amino acids. V lost 11 bases to trimming and J lost 0 bases, with 12 bases between them. CDR1 and CDR2 (germline): LNHDA, SQIVND (reference sequence). The CDR3 DNA sequence: TGTGCCTCAGCGGAGGGGAGCACAGATACGCAGTATTTT. It specifies CASAEGSTDTQYF.

Regarding this clonotype: No conserved phenylalanine or tryptophan is present at the end of the CDR3, so a read error is the likely explanation. The chain employs TRBV11-1 and TRBJ2-6; either TRBD1 or TRBD2 may supply D (6 bases each). This CDR3 has 16 residues. Germline values: CDR1 SGHAT, CDR2 FQDESV (reference sequence). The V and J ends lost 5 bases and 2 bases respectively, with 13 bases between them. CDR3 loop: CASSPGAGTGANVLTL. The CDR3 DNA sequence: TGTGCCAGCAGCCCAGGGGCGGGAACTGGGGCCAACGTCCTGACTCTC.

This clonotype was counted many times. This sequence joins TRBV4-3 and TRBJ2-7; the D is unclear. Germline CDR1 LGHNA, CDR2 YSLEER. Trimming took off 5 bases at V and 4 bases at J, with 15 bases between the two ends. The CDR3 extends over 14 amino acids. The CDR3: CASSSTDSPYEQYF. In nucleotides, the CDR3 is TGCGCCAGCAGCAGCACAGACTCCCCGTACGAGCAGTACTTC.

In its sample, this clonotype was seen many times. The CDR3 DNA sequence: TGTGCCACCAGTGACTGGCGTCCCGGGACTAGCGGGAGTTTCTTCTTC. Protein: CATSDWRPGTSGSFFF. The chain recombines TRBV24-1 with TRBJ2-1; 14 bases are shared with TRBD2. Germline CDR1 reads KGHDR; CDR2 reads SFDVKD. CDR3 length: 16 amino acids. V lost 4 bases, J lost 16 bases, and 14 bases stayed unmatched.

This clonotype came up many times. V gene TRBV3-1 combines with J gene TRBJ1-4, with 8 nucleotides matching TRBD1. With 1 base clipped from V and 8 bases from J, the junction kept 6 bases outside the gene matches. Germline CDR1 is LGHDT and CDR2 is YNNKEL (reference sequence). CDR3 length: 15 amino acids. In nucleotides, the CDR3 is TGTGCCAGCAGCCAAGGGACAGGGCCTTTCGAAAAACTGTTTTTT. Translated, it gives CASSQGTGPFEKLFF.

This clonotype was recorded a few times. This chain joins TRBV20-1 and TRBJ2-7, with TRBD1 as a possible D gene (5 bases). The CDR3 has 12 amino acids. Germline-derived CDR1 and CDR2 are DFQATT and SNEGSKA (reference sequence). Between the trimmed V and J ends, which lost 0 bases and 4 bases, there was a span of 7 bases. In DNA, the CDR3 is TGCAGTGCTAGAGAGCAGGGTTACGAGCAGTACTTC. Protein: CSAREQGYEQYF.

This clonotype occurred many times. This chain links TRBV10-3 with TRBJ2-1, with 7 bases aligning to TRBD1. The germline CDR1 and CDR2 sequences are ENHRY and SYGVKD. This CDR3 comprises 13 residues. The trim removed 7 bases at V and 4 bases at J, leaving 4 bases unmatched. The CDR3 DNA reads TGTGCCATCACAGGGGGAGTTTACAATGAGCAGTTCTTC. Its translation: CAITGGVYNEQFF.

This clonotype turned up a few times. The chain has TRBV7-9 and TRBJ2-7; D ambiguous. The CDR3 length is 12 residues. Germline V CDR1 and CDR2: SEHNR, FQNEAQ (reference sequence). The germline V and J ends were trimmed by 5 bases and 4 bases, with 9 bases remaining between them. In nucleotides, the CDR3 is TGTGCCAGCAGCGCCGGCCAGTACGAGCAGTACTTC. Translation: CASSAGQYEQYF.

The rearrangement joins TRBV12-3 or TRBV12-4 to TRBJ2-7, with D unresolved. The CDR3 totals 11 residues. V was clipped by 3 bases and J by 6 bases, with 6 bases between them. CDR3 loop: CASSFLGEQYF. Written as DNA, the CDR3 is TGTGCCAGCAGTTTTCTGGGCGAGCAGTACTTC.

V usage is TRBV15 and J usage is TRBJ2-5, with D maybe TRBD1 (6 bases). CDR3 size: 15 residues. Trimming took off 5 bases at V and 5 bases at J, with 18 bases between the two ends. The germline V gene encodes CDR1 LNHNV and CDR2 YYDKDF (reference sequence). In nucleotides, the CDR3 is TGTGCCACCAGCGAAGAGTGGGGGCTCGAGGAGACCCAGTACTTC. Encoded protein: CATSEEWGLEETQYF.

The chain employs TRBV24-1 and TRBJ2-3; D may match TRBD1 or TRBD2 (6 bases each). CDR1 is KGHDR, CDR2 SFDVKD, per germline. The CDR3 totals 17 residues. Written as DNA, the CDR3 is TGTGCTAGAGATACGGGCGGGACCTCCTTACAGGGAGATACGCAGTATTTT. Encoded protein: CARDTGGTSLQGDTQYF.

This clonotype was picked up many times. This rearrangement joins TRBV20-1 to TRBJ2-7; 11 nucleotides line up with TRBD1. The length of the CDR3 is 16 residues. CDR1 and CDR2 from the germline V gene are DFQATT and SNEGSKA (reference sequence). The ends lost 3 bases at V and 0 bases at J; junction bases unmatched: 7. The CDR3 loop reads CSASRRDRGDSYEQYF. The CDR3 DNA follows: TGCAGTGCTAGCCGCCGGGACAGGGGGGACTCCTACGAGCAGTACTTC.

This clonotype appeared a few times. The J gene is TRBJ2-7, the V gene TRBV14, with D tentatively TRBD1 or TRBD2 (5 bases each). The V end lost 5 bases, the J end lost 3 bases, and 14 bases lay between the germline ends. The CDR3 extends over 14 amino acids. In germline, CDR1 is SGHDN, CDR2 FVKESK. CDR3 loop: CASSVRGRLYEQYF. The CDR3 DNA reads TGTGCCAGCAGCGTACGGGGACGCCTCTACGAGCAGTACTTC. Full variable domain (rest looked up from reference TRBV14 and TRBJ2-7): EAGVTQFPSHSVIEKGQTVTLRCDPISGHDNLYWYRRVMGKEIKFLLHFVKESKQDESGMPNNRFLAERTGGTYSTLKVQPAELEDSGVYFCASSVRGRLYEQYFGPGTRLTVT.

The V gene is TRBV5-4, the J gene TRBJ1-2; the match to TRBD1 covers 8 bases. The CDR3 is 16 amino acids. The V and J ends lost 4 bases and 4 bases, in that order; junction bases with no gene match: 12. Germline CDR1 is SGHNT and CDR2 is YYREEE (reference sequence). The CDR3: CASSKNVDREAYGYTF. For the CDR3, the DNA is TGTGCCAGCAGCAAGAACGTGGACAGGGAGGCCTATGGCTACACCTTC.

The V gene is TRBV6-5, the J gene TRBJ1-5, with TRBD1 identical over 7 bases. The CDR3 sequence is 14 residues long. V lost 1 base, J lost 5 bases, and 2 bases stayed unmatched. CDR1 and CDR2 from the germline V gene are MNHEY and SVGAGI. CDR3 residues: CASSYLQGYQPQHF. CDR3 coding DNA: TGTGCCAGCAGTTACTTACAGGGGTATCAGCCCCAGCATTTT.

The table lists this clonotype with a few counts. The DNA of the CDR3 is TGTGCCAGCAGCTTAGACTTGAATCAGCCCCAGCATTTT. Its protein is CASSLDLNQPQHF. The chain uses TRBV7-2 and TRBJ1-5; D uncertain. The V end lost 1 base, the J end lost 4 bases, and 5 bases lay between the germline ends. This CDR3 spans 13 amino acids. Germline CDR1 reads SGHTA; CDR2 reads FQGNSA. Based on the CDR3 plus reference TRBV7-2 and TRBJ1-5, the full variable domain is GAGVSQSPSNKVTEKGKDVELRCDPISGHTALYWYRQSLGQGLEFLIYFQGNSAPDKSGLPSDRFSAERTGGSVSTLTIQRTQQEDSAVYLCASSLDLNQPQHFGDGTRLSIL.

This chain links TRBV15 with TRBJ1-5, with TRBD1 as a possible D gene (6 bases). Trimming took off 0 bases at V and 4 bases at J, with 10 bases between the two ends. Looked up from germline, CDR1 is LNHNV and CDR2 is YYDKDF (reference sequence). The CDR3 length is 15 residues. The CDR3 reads CATSREWTANQPQHF. As DNA, the CDR3 is TGTGCCACCAGCAGAGAATGGACAGCTAATCAGCCCCAGCATTTT.

This clonotype was seen a handful of times. This sequence joins TRBV15 and TRBJ2-2; the D gene is possibly TRBD2 (5 bases). Trimming removed 0 bases at V and 2 bases at J, with 10 bases between. Germline V gives CDR1 LNHNV, CDR2 YYDKDF (reference sequence). CDR3 length equals 16 residues. The CDR3 spells CATSRDRRGNTGELFF. CDR3 DNA sequence: TGTGCCACCAGCAGAGATCGTCGGGGAAACACCGGGGAGCTGTTTTTT.

This clonotype was counted at least ten times. The chain employs TRBV7-2 and TRBJ1-2; 11 nucleotides align to TRBD1. This CDR3 has 15 amino acids. V gave up 2 bases and J gave up 6 bases; unmatched junction bases: 5. Germline values: CDR1 SGHTA, CDR2 FQGNSA. The CDR3 bases are TGTGCCAGCAGCTTAAGGACAGGGGGCTTCGATGGCTACACCTTC. Protein: CASSLRTGGFDGYTF.